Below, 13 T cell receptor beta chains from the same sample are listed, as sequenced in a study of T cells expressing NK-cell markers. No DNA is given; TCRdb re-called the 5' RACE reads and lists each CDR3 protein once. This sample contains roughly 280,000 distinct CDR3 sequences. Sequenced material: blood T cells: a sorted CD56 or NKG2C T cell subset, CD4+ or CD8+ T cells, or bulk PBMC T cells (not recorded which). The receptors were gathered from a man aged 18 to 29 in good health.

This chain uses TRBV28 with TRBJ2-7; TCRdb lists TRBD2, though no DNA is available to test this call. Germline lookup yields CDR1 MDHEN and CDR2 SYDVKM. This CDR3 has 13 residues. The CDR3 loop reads CASSLLGPREQYF.

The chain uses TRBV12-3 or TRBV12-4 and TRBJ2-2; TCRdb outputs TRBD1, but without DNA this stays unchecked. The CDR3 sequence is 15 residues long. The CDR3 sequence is CASRLRVGNTGELFF.

CDR3 in amino acids: CSVESRPTYGYTF. This chain uses TRBV29-1 with TRBJ1-2. The CDR3 consists of 13 residues. Germline loops: CDR1 SQVTM, CDR2 ANQGSEA.

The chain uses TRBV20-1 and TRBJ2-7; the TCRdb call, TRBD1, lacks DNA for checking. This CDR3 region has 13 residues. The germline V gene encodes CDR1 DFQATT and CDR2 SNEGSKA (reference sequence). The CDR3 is CSARENAGREQYF.

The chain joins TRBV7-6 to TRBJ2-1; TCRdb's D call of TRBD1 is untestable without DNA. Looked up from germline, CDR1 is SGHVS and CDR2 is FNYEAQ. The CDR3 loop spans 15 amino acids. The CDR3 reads CASSRIPGSYNEQFF.

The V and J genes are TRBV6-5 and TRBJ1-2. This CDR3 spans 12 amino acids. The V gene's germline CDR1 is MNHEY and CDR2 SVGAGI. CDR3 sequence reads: CASKVDGEGYTF.

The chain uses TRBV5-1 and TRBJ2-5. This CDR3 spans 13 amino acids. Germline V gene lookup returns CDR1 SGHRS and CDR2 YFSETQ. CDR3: CASSETWQETQYF.

CDR3 sequence reads: CAISESSHETQYF. V gene TRBV10-3 combines with J gene TRBJ2-5. Germline CDR1 is ENHRY and CDR2 is SYGVKD. The CDR3 has 13 residues.

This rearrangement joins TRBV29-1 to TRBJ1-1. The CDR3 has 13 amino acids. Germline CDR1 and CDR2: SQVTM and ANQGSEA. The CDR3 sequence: CSVAGRARPEAFF.

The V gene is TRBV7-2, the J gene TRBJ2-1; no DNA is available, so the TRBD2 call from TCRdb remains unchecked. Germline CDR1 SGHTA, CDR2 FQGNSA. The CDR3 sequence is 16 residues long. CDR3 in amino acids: CASSLGGGSGSVEQFF.

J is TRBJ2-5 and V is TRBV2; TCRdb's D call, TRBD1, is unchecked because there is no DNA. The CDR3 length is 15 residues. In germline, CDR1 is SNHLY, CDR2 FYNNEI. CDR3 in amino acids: CASSDRGLYQETQYF. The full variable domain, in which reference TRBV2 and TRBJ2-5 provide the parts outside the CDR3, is EPEVTQTPSHQVTQMGQEVILRCVPISNHLYFYWYRQILGQKVEFLVSFYNNEISEKSEIFDDQFSVERPDGSNFTLKIRSTKLEDSAMYFCASSDRGLYQETQYFGPGTRLLVL.

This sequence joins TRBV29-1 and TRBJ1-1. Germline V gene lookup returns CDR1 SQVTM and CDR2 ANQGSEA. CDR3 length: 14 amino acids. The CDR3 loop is CSARREGWSTEAFF.

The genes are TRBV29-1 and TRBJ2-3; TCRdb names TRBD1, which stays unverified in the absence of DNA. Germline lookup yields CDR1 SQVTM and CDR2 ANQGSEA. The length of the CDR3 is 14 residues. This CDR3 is CSVEDGDRVDTQYF.